This T cell receptor beta chain was captured by sequencing in a study of OX40 agonist ivuxolimab in advanced cancers. Study context: Dose-escalation patients' cancers were hepatocellular carcinoma, melanoma, renal cell or head and neck cancer. Overall study findings and caveats: On average, CD8+ T cells had more expanded clones than CD4+. Dose levels from 0.1 to 3.0 mg/kg saw CD4+ and CD8+ blood T cells expand clonally by week 6.

Blood sampling took place at baseline, cycle 4 day 1, and cycle 7 day 1. CDR1 is SEHNR and CDR2 is FQNEAQ in the germline V gene (reference sequence). V lost 5 bases and J 3 bases, leaving 13 bases between the germline ends. This CDR3 is 14 amino acids long. The table came from immunoSEQ multiplex PCR; TCRdb's copy has only in-frame clones and leaves some out. The sample yields nearly 80,000 clones, around 85% seen once. With regard to this clone: Its specificity is not known.

This TCR was sampled from an adult with an advanced solid tumor such as melanoma, head and neck, liver or kidney cancer. The V call is TRBV7-9, the J call TRBJ1-1; possibly TRBD1 for D (6 bases). The material was CD4+ or CD8+ T cells sorted from blood, obtained in a trial of the OX40 agonist ivuxolimab. DNA of the CDR3: TGTGCCAGCAGCGCGGCAGGGGCGTACACTGAAGCTTTCTTT. This sequence encodes CASSAAGAYTEAFF.